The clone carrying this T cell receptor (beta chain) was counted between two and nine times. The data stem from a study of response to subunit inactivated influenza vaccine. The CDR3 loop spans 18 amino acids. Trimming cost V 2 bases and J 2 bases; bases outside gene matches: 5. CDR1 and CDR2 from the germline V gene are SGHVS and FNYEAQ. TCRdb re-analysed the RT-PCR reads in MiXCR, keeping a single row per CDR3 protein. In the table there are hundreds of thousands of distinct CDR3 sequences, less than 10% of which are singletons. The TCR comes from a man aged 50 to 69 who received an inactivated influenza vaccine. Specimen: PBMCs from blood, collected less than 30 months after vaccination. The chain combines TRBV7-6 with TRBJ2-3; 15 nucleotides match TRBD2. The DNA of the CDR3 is TGTGCCAGCAGCTTAAGGACTAGCGGGAGGGTGGACACAGATACGCAGTATTTT. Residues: CASSLRTSGRVDTDTQYF.